The present T cell receptor (beta chain) was sequenced within a study of blood T cell repertoires in COVID-19. This clone was seen a few times. Trimming left V 0 bases short and J 7 bases short, with 7 bases between. Germline CDR1 MNHEY, CDR2 SVGAGI. The CDR3 extends over 14 amino acids. Each participant's cohort was designated according to participant-reported clinical history. In the authors' workflow: Scientists estimated how many nucleated cells there were by amplifying reference gene primers. Measured with immunoSEQ multiplex PCR; TCRdb has only the in-frame clones, and not every one. V, J and clone size are those of that table, while D and trimming were read from the DNA. The repertoire includes over 150,000 clones, roughly 78% of them detected once, and about 20% sits in the top ten.

The specimen sequenced was PBMCs or T cells enriched from blood (not recorded which). The source is a woman in her 70s in a cohort exposed to, infected with or recovered from COVID-19 (not recorded which). V is TRBV6-5 and J is TRBJ1-6; D is ambiguous. DNA for the CDR3: TGTGCCAGCAGTTACTCTTCCATGAATTCACCCCTCCACTTT. Translation: CASSYSSMNSPLHF.